These 25 T cell receptor beta chains were all obtained from the same sample, sequenced in a study of STAT5B mutations in CD4+ large granular lymphocyte leukemia. The repertoire was sequenced with immunoSEQ multiplex PCR; TCRdb's copy has only in-frame clones and lacks some. Of about 48,000 clones listed, roughly 72% are singletons. The source material was CD4+ T cells from blood buffy coats. The receptors originated from a human donor in good health.

The chain combines TRBV7-3 with TRBJ2-5; D gene unclear. The CDR3 loop spans 13 amino acids. Trimming cost V 4 bases and J 5 bases, with 11 bases left between them. The germline V gene has CDR1 SGHTA and CDR2 FQGTGA. Written as DNA, the CDR3 is TGTGCCAGCAGCTCCCGGGTAGTTGAGACCCAGTACTTC. Translated: CASSSRVVETQYF.

V gene TRBV4-2 combines with J gene TRBJ2-6; D may match TRBD1 or TRBD2 (5 bases each). The CDR3 extends over 15 amino acids. The V and J ends lost 7 bases and 0 bases respectively, with 10 bases between them. The germline CDR1 and CDR2 sequences are LGHNA and YNFKEQ. The CDR3 DNA sequence: TGTGCCAGCACCGGGGACGCCTCTGGGGCCAACGTCCTGACTTTC. This gives the protein CASTGDASGANVLTF.

The chain is built from TRBV19 and TRBJ2-1, with 14 bases identical to TRBD2. Trimming took 0 bases from V and 0 from J; bases not matched to a gene: 7. This CDR3 comprises 20 residues. Per the germline V gene, CDR1 is LNHDA and CDR2 is SQIVND (reference sequence). The CDR3 DNA reads as TGTGCCAGTAGTATAGAGGGGACTAGCGGGGGCTACGCCTCCTACAATGAGCAGTTCTTC. Its translation: CASSIEGTSGGYASYNEQFF. The full variable domain, completed using reference TRBV19 and TRBJ2-1, is DGGITQSPKYLFRKEGQNVTLSCEQNLNHDAMYWYRQDPGQGLRLIYYSQIVNDFQKGDIAEGYSVSREKKESFPLTVTSAQKNPTAFYLCASSIEGTSGGYASYNEQFFGPGTRLTVL.

V is TRBV2 and J is TRBJ2-7, with no clear D. V was shortened by 4 bases and J by 7 bases, with 20 bases between the two germline ends. The germline V gene encodes CDR1 SNHLY and CDR2 FYNNEI. The CDR3 runs to 15 residues. Written as DNA, the CDR3 is TGTGCCAGCAGTGCGCACCCTATAGCTACTATGGAGCAGTACTTC. This translates into CASSAHPIATMEQYF.

This clone was recorded once. The rearrangement uses TRBV7-2 and TRBJ1-5; no clear D gene. The length of the CDR3 is 16 residues. Per the germline V gene, CDR1 is SGHTA and CDR2 is FQGNSA. The V end was cut by 5 bases, the J end by 0 bases, with 14 bases between. In DNA, the CDR3 is TGTGCCAGCAGCGAGGAACTACATTATAGCAATCAGCCCCAGCATTTT. It is translated as CASSEELHYSNQPQHF.

This clone came up a few times. The chain joins TRBV7-2 to TRBJ2-5; the D gene could be TRBD1 or TRBD2 (5 bases each). Trimming took 5 bases from V and 0 from J, leaving 10 bases between them. The V gene's germline CDR1 is SGHTA and CDR2 FQGNSA. The CDR3 is made up of 14 amino acids. CDR3 nucleotides: TGTGCCAGCAGCCGGGACGCCAACCAAGAGACCCAGTACTTC. Translation gives CASSRDANQETQYF.

The chain joins TRBV30 to TRBJ1-1; D unresolved. The germline V gene has CDR1 GTSNPN and CDR2 SVGIG (reference sequence). V was trimmed by 3 bases and J by 10 bases, leaving 15 bases between them. The CDR3 loop spans 12 amino acids. The CDR3, as DNA: TGTGCCTGGAGCGGAGGGCCCGCGGCAGCTTTCTTT. The encoded protein is CAWSGGPAAAFF.

This clone was detected a few times. The CDR3 DNA sequence: TGTGCCAGCAGTTTCCGGGTGGAGCGGGCTTTCTTT. This sequence encodes CASSFRVERAFF. The chain joins TRBV28 to TRBJ1-1; D not resolved. CDR1 MDHEN and CDR2 SYDVKM come from the germline V gene. V was pared by 3 bases and J by 11 bases, with 13 bases between. This CDR3 comprises 12 residues.

V and J are TRBV5-6 and TRBJ1-1; D unresolved. The germline CDR1 and CDR2 sequences are SGHDT and YYEEEE. Trimming took 4 bases from V and 6 from J, leaving 10 bases between them. The CDR3 consists of 12 residues. The CDR3 is CASSLWSSEAFF. The CDR3 DNA is TGTGCCAGCAGCCTATGGTCCTCTGAAGCTTTCTTT.

This sequence joins TRBV6-5 and TRBJ2-7; tentatively, D is TRBD1 or TRBD2 (5 bases each). The CDR3 spans 13 residues. Germline V gives CDR1 MNHEY, CDR2 SVGAGI. With 0 bases removed from V and 4 bases from J, the gap between germline ends came to 7 bases. The CDR3 here is CASSYSWGYEQYF. CDR3 coding DNA: TGTGCCAGCAGTTACTCGTGGGGGTACGAGCAGTACTTC.

The chain is built from TRBV6-5 and TRBJ1-1, with TRBD1 matching 9 bases. V lost 4 bases and J lost 4; bases outside the gene matches: 4. CDR1 is MNHEY and CDR2 is SVGAGI in the germline V gene. This CDR3 contains 14 residues. The CDR3 is CASSLTGGITEAFF. The CDR3 DNA is TGTGCCAGCAGTTTAACAGGGGGCATCACTGAAGCTTTCTTT.

This clone was observed a single time. Written as DNA, the CDR3 is TGTGCCAGCAGCTTGGGCAGGTCAGGTTACGAGCAGTACGTC. This encodes CASSLGRSGYEQYV. The chain has TRBV5-6 and TRBJ2-7; D call uncertain. Trimming cost V 0 bases and J 4 bases, with 11 bases left between them. The V gene's germline CDR1 is SGHDT and CDR2 YYEEEE. CDR3 length: 14 residues.

The chain carries TRBV29-1 and TRBJ2-3, with D uncertain. Germline V gene sequence: CDR1 SQVTM, CDR2 ANQGSEA. The V end lost 6 bases, the J end lost 5 bases, and 9 bases lay between the germline ends. This CDR3 comprises 11 residues. The CDR3 DNA follows: TGCAGCGTCTCTTCGCAAGATACGCAGTATTTT. Its protein product is CSVSSQDTQYF.

The CDR3 DNA reads as TGTGCCAGCAGCCACGACGTACGGGGGGTGACCACAGATACGCAGTATTTT. It is translated as CASSHDVRGVTTDTQYF. The chain uses TRBV4-2 and TRBJ2-3; TRBD2 agrees at 7 bases. The CDR3 loop spans 17 amino acids. Germline-derived CDR1 and CDR2 are LGHNA and YNFKEQ. With 3 bases clipped from V and 2 bases from J, the junction kept 11 bases outside the gene matches.

The rearrangement uses TRBV19 and TRBJ1-5, with TRBD1 matching over 10 bases. Germline assignment: CDR1 LNHDA and CDR2 SQIVND (reference sequence). Losses at the gene ends were 7 bases for V and 3 bases for J; bases not matched to a gene: 9. This CDR3 spans 16 amino acids. The CDR3 DNA reads as TGTGCCAGTAAGGACAGGGGGACGATGCCCAATCAGCCCCAGCATTTT. Its protein is CASKDRGTMPNQPQHF.

The V gene is TRBV10-3, the J gene TRBJ1-6; 10 bases are shared with TRBD1. The junction had 3 bases not matched to a gene; V was cut back by 4 bases and J by 9 bases. Germline V gives CDR1 ENHRY, CDR2 SYGVKD. This CDR3 has 14 residues. Written as DNA, the CDR3 is TGTGCCATCAGTGGCGGGACAGGGGTTTCACCCCTCCACTTT. It codes for CAISGGTGVSPLHF.

This chain uses TRBV4-1 with TRBJ1-2; no reliable D call. Germline CDR1 reads MGHRA; CDR2 reads YSYEKL. Trimming stripped 0 bases from V and 7 bases from J, with 12 bases between. There are 14 residues in the CDR3. The CDR3 nucleotides read TGCGCCAGCAGCCAAGACCTGGAGAGGGTTGGCTACACCTTC. As protein: CASSQDLERVGYTF.

The genes are TRBV6-5 and TRBJ1-1; weak D call: TRBD1 (5 bases). V lost 6 bases, J lost 7 bases, and 12 bases lay in between. Germline V CDR1 and CDR2: MNHEY, SVGAGI. The CDR3 extends over 12 amino acids. CDR3 sequence (DNA): TGTGCCAGCAGGACGGGGGGTGGTGAAGCTTTCTTT. It is translated as CASRTGGGEAFF.

The chain has TRBV19 and TRBJ2-7, with 7 bases matching TRBD1. Per the germline V gene, CDR1 is LNHDA and CDR2 is SQIVND (reference sequence). The trim removed 6 bases at V and 0 bases at J, leaving 5 bases unmatched. The CDR3 is made up of 14 amino acids. CDR3 coding DNA: TGTGCCAGTAGCGCGACAGGGCCCTCCTACGAGCAGTACTTC. This gives the protein CASSATGPSYEQYF. Using reference TRBV19 and TRBJ2-7 for the parts outside the CDR3, the full variable domain is DGGITQSPKYLFRKEGQNVTLSCEQNLNHDAMYWYRQDPGQGLRLIYYSQIVNDFQKGDIAEGYSVSREKKESFPLTVTSAQKNPTAFYLCASSATGPSYEQYFGPGTRLTVT.

This clone was counted between two and nine times. This sequence joins TRBV27 and TRBJ1-5; D is undetermined. The CDR3 runs to 13 residues. The germline V and J ends were trimmed by 5 bases and 6 bases, with 11 bases remaining between them. The V gene's germline CDR1 is MNHEY and CDR2 SMNVEV (reference sequence). CDR3 in amino acids: CASSIVVGQPQHF. The CDR3 DNA follows: TGTGCCAGCAGTATTGTGGTAGGTCAGCCCCAGCATTTT.

V is TRBV29-1 and J is TRBJ2-3; D is possibly TRBD2 (7 bases). Germline V gene data show CDR1 as SQVTM and CDR2 as ANQGSEA. V lost 3 bases to trimming and J lost 2 bases, with 18 bases between them. This CDR3 has 16 residues. CDR3 in DNA: TGCAGCGTTGAGGGTGGGGGGGCAGGGAACACAGATACGCAGTATTTT. Protein: CSVEGGGAGNTDTQYF.

This clone was seen only a few times. The CDR3 nucleotides are TGTGCCAGCAGTTACTCTTACTCCGGGGGCACTGAAGCTTTCTTT. This sequence encodes CASSYSYSGGTEAFF. This rearrangement joins TRBV6-5 to TRBJ1-1; D is possibly TRBD1 (5 bases). The V end was cut by 0 bases, the J end by 4 bases, with 12 bases between. The CDR3 extends over 15 amino acids. CDR1 is MNHEY, CDR2 SVGAGI, per germline.

The rearrangement links TRBV18 to TRBJ2-1, with no clear D. The germline V and J ends were trimmed by 4 bases and 10 bases, with 14 bases remaining between them. The CDR3 totals 13 residues. The germline CDR1 and CDR2 sequences are KGHSH and LQKENI. For the CDR3, the DNA is TGTGCCAGCTCACTATTGGCCGCCGGCGAGCAGTTCTTC. As protein: CASSLLAAGEQFF.

The chain uses TRBV7-9 and TRBJ2-3; TRBD2 might be the D (6 bases). From germline, CDR1 is SEHNR and CDR2 FQNEAQ (reference sequence). Trimming left V 5 bases short and J 0 bases short, with 12 bases between. The CDR3 length is 15 residues. The CDR3 is CASSPTRVSTDTQYF. The DNA of the CDR3 is TGTGCCAGCAGCCCGACTAGAGTTAGCACAGATACGCAGTATTTT.

The CDR3 coding sequence is TGTGCCAAGGACTTTCCCTCTGGGGAGCTGTTTTTT. Residues: CAKDFPSGELFF. The chain combines TRBV6-5 with TRBJ2-2; TRBD2 is a possible D gene (5 bases). CDR3 length: 12 amino acids. The V end was cut by 10 bases, the J end by 8 bases, with 14 bases between. The germline V gene encodes CDR1 MNHEY and CDR2 SVGAGI.